Below, 10 T cell receptor beta chains from the same sample are listed, as sequenced in a study of shared clonotypes between healthy human individuals. Data came from immunoSEQ multiplex PCR; TCRdb stores just in-frame clones and leaves some out. Here the sample spans about 490,000 clones, around three quarters being singletons. Sequenced material: PBMCs. These TCRs come from a woman aged 40 to 50 in good health. Some clones in this sample may be carry-over from other donors' samples.

This clone was counted ten times or more. The CDR3 is CASSPRQNEQFF. DNA for the CDR3: TGTGCCAGCAGCCCCCGACAGAATGAGCAGTTCTTC. The chain recombines TRBV7-8 with TRBJ2-1; possible D gene TRBD1, 5 bases. This CDR3 comprises 12 residues. The germline V gene has CDR1 SGHVS and CDR2 FQNEAQ. The V end was cut by 5 bases, the J end by 7 bases, with 9 bases between.

The rearrangement links TRBV9 to TRBJ2-3; maybe TRBD1 (6 bases). V was trimmed by 6 bases and J by 2 bases, leaving 13 bases between them. This CDR3 spans 14 amino acids. Germline values: CDR1 SGDLS, CDR2 YYNGEE. CDR3 nucleotide sequence: TGTGCCAGCACCCCGGGACAAGACACAGATACGCAGTATTTT. Its protein is CASTPGQDTDTQYF.

This clone showed up many times. Other DNA sequences in this sample translate to the same CDR3. The chain employs TRBV6-5 and TRBJ1-1; D unclear. The V end lost 0 bases, the J end lost 4 bases, and 6 bases lay between the germline ends. CDR1 is MNHEY, CDR2 SVGAGI, per germline. The CDR3 has 13 amino acids. CDR3: CASSYSISTEAFF. The CDR3 DNA follows: TGTGCCAGCAGTTACTCTATCAGCACTGAAGCTTTCTTT.

CDR3 coding DNA: TGTGCCAGCAGTTTCCAGCCAGATACGCAGTATTTT. This gives the protein CASSFQPDTQYF. This chain uses TRBV28 with TRBJ2-3, with no clear D. Trimming removed 3 bases from V and 4 bases from J, with 5 bases in between. The germline gives CDR1 MDHEN, CDR2 SYDVKM. The length of the CDR3 is 12 residues.

The chain has TRBV30 and TRBJ2-1; tentatively, D is TRBD1 or TRBD2 (5 bases each). The ends were cut back, 3 bases at V and 9 bases at J, with 12 bases in the middle. This CDR3 contains 12 residues. Germline assignment: CDR1 GTSNPN and CDR2 SVGIG (reference sequence). CDR3 residues: CAWSLTGGEQFF. The CDR3 coding sequence is TGTGCCTGGAGCCTAACTGGGGGTGAGCAGTTCTTC. The complete variable domain, with remaining parts taken from reference TRBV30 and TRBJ2-1, reads SQTIHQWPATLVQPVGSPLSLECTVEGTSNPNLYWYRQAAGRGLQLLFYSVGIGQISSEVPQNLSASRPQDRQFILSSKKLLLSDSGFYLCAWSLTGGEQFFGPGTRLTVL.

This sequence joins TRBV5-1 and TRBJ2-3; D remains unclear. Germline V gene sequence: CDR1 SGHRS, CDR2 YFSETQ. The CDR3 spans 15 residues. V was cut by 0 bases and J by 1 base, with 9 bases left in between. The CDR3 DNA sequence: TGCGCCAGCAGCTTGGGGCCCCTGGGCACAGATACGCAGTATTTT. The encoded protein is CASSLGPLGTDTQYF. The full variable domain, completed using reference TRBV5-1 and TRBJ2-3, is KAGVTQTPRYLIKTRGQQVTLSCSPISGHRSVSWYQQTPGQGLQFLFEYFSETQRNKGNFPGRFSGRQFSNSRSEMNVSTLELGDSALYLCASSLGPLGTDTQYFGPGTRLTVL.

In this sample, this clone turned up once. Other DNA sequences in this specimen translate into the identical CDR3. The chain has TRBV19 and TRBJ2-7, with 11 bases that match TRBD2. CDR3 size: 14 residues. Germline V gene sequence: CDR1 LNHDA, CDR2 SQIVND (reference sequence). V trimming: 6 bases; J trimming: 2 bases; junction bases outside the gene matches: 3. The CDR3 sequence is CASSLAGGPYEQYF. CDR3 in DNA: TGTGCCAGTAGCCTAGCGGGAGGACCCTACGAGCAGTACTTC.

The chain joins TRBV6-6 to TRBJ2-7; 7 nucleotides match TRBD1. Germline V gene data show CDR1 as MNHNY and CDR2 as SVGAGI (reference sequence). CDR3 length: 13 amino acids. V shed 4 bases, J shed 4 bases, and the junction held 4 bases outside the gene matches. This CDR3 is CASSWGQSYEQYF. The CDR3 DNA reads as TGTGCCAGCAGTTGGGGACAGAGTTACGAGCAGTACTTC.

The J gene is TRBJ2-7, the V gene TRBV6-1; the match to TRBD2 covers 7 bases. The CDR3 runs to 17 residues. Unmatched junction bases numbered 12, after V lost 2 bases and J lost 2 bases. CDR1 is MNHNS and CDR2 is SASEGT in the germline V gene. The CDR3 nucleotides are TGTGCCAGCAGTGAACACGTGGCGACTAGCAGGGCCTACGAGCAGTACTTC. Residues: CASSEHVATSRAYEQYF.

Points on this clone: This sample also contains other DNA sequences that code for the same CDR3. The chain uses TRBV4-3 and TRBJ2-7, with 12 nucleotides matching TRBD1. The CDR3 sequence is 17 residues long. Germline V gene lookup returns CDR1 LGHNA and CDR2 YSLEER. J lost 4 bases, V lost 1 base, and 8 bases had no gene match. The CDR3 spells CASSQVGAGQGAYEQYF. The CDR3 coding sequence is TGCGCCAGCAGCCAAGTGGGGGCGGGACAGGGGGCTTACGAGCAGTACTTC.